One and the same sample provided the 15 T cell receptor beta chains below, sequenced in a study of cytomegalovirus exposure and HLA in healthy donors. Primers included in the PCR were 60 Vbeta and 13 Jbeta primers. Repertoires were generated with immunoSEQ multiplex PCR, while TCRdb's copy carries only in-frame clones and drops some. This listing includes about 160,000 clones. What was sequenced was PBMCs. The receptors shown here come from a man aged 25 to 40 in good health and CMV-seronegative.

V usage is TRBV28 and J usage is TRBJ2-1, with D uncertain. The CDR3 sequence is 12 residues long. From germline, CDR1 is MDHEN and CDR2 SYDVKM. V dropped 7 bases and J dropped 0 bases, with 4 bases sitting between them. The CDR3 nucleotides read TGTGCCAGCATTAGCTCCTACAATGAGCAGTTCTTC. This translates into CASISSYNEQFF. Together with reference TRBV28 and TRBJ2-1, the CDR3 gives the full variable domain: DVKVTQSSRYLVKRTGEKVFLECVQDMDHENMFWYRQDPGLGLRLIYFSYDVKMKEKGDIPEGYSVSREKKERFSLILESASTNQTSMYLCASISSYNEQFFGPGTRLTVL.

This chain links TRBV5-1 with TRBJ2-7; 10 bases fit TRBD2. Losses at the gene ends were 0 bases for V and 6 bases for J; bases not matched to a gene: 9. The germline gives CDR1 SGHRS, CDR2 YFSETQ. This CDR3 is 16 amino acids long. The CDR3 nucleotides are TGCGCCAGCAGCTTGGCCAGAAGCGGGAGGGCCGGCGAGCAGTACTTC. This codes for CASSLARSGRAGEQYF.

This chain links TRBV5-1 with TRBJ2-1, with TRBD2 as a possible D gene (6 bases). The V and J ends lost 0 bases and 7 bases respectively, with 17 bases between them. The germline CDR1 and CDR2 sequences are SGHRS and YFSETQ. The CDR3 runs to 16 residues. CDR3 sequence: CASSLAGTSAGNEQFF. The CDR3 region has the DNA TGCGCCAGCAGCTTGGCCGGGACCAGCGCGGGGAATGAGCAGTTCTTC. Drawing the rest from reference TRBV5-1 and TRBJ2-1, the complete variable domain is KAGVTQTPRYLIKTRGQQVTLSCSPISGHRSVSWYQQTPGQGLQFLFEYFSETQRNKGNFPGRFSGRQFSNSRSEMNVSTLELGDSALYLCASSLAGTSAGNEQFFGPGTRLTVL.

J is TRBJ2-1 and V is TRBV6-6; D may be TRBD2 (5 bases). CDR3 size: 13 residues. V was trimmed by 5 bases and J by 7 bases, leaving 12 bases between them. The germline V gene has CDR1 MNHNY and CDR2 SVGAGI (reference sequence). The DNA for the CDR3 is TGTGCCAGCAGTGGAGCTAGCAAGAATGAGCAGTTCTTC. Translated: CASSGASKNEQFF.

A word on this clone: Other DNA sequences in the same sample also yield this CDR3. The gene calls are TRBV5-1 and TRBJ2-1; the match to TRBD1 covers 9 bases. The CDR3 is made up of 15 amino acids. V trimming: 4 bases; J trimming: 2 bases; junction bases outside the gene matches: 4. Germline V gives CDR1 SGHRS, CDR2 YFSETQ. This CDR3 is CASSPGTGPYNEQFF. CDR3 DNA: TGCGCCAGCAGCCCCGGGACAGGGCCCTACAATGAGCAGTTCTTC.

The chain combines TRBV10-3 with TRBJ1-5; 11 bases map to TRBD1. Germline V gene data show CDR1 as ENHRY and CDR2 as SYGVKD. Trimming took 6 bases from V and 0 from J; bases not matched to a gene: 4. This CDR3 spans 16 amino acids. The CDR3 region has the DNA TGTGCCATCAGCGGACAGGGGGCCCCTAGCAATCAGCCCCAGCATTTT. Amino acids: CAISGQGAPSNQPQHF.

The chain employs TRBV5-8 and TRBJ2-7; 11 nucleotides match TRBD2. Trimming cost V 0 bases and J 3 bases; bases outside gene matches: 8. Germline-derived CDR1 and CDR2 are SGHTS and YDEGEE. CDR3 length: 17 amino acids. Written as DNA, the CDR3 is TGTGCCAGCAGCTTGGCTGGGACTAGCGGAGCGAGCTACGAGCAGTACTTC. Its protein product is CASSLAGTSGASYEQYF.

The rearrangement links TRBV19 to TRBJ1-1; 11 nucleotides align to TRBD1. Germline V lookup: CDR1 LNHDA, CDR2 SQIVND (reference sequence). This CDR3 spans 14 amino acids. V was pared by 4 bases and J by 4 bases, with 2 bases of the junction left unmatched. CDR3 region: CASSTGQGATEAFF. CDR3 DNA sequence: TGTGCCAGTAGTACCGGACAGGGGGCCACTGAAGCTTTCTTT.

A remark on this clone: Other DNA sequences within the sample encode an identical CDR3. The chain has TRBV5-1 and TRBJ1-2; TRBD1 aligns across 7 bases. The CDR3 sequence is 12 residues long. Germline V gene data show CDR1 as SGHRS and CDR2 as YFSETQ. The V and J ends lost 4 bases and 6 bases, in that order; junction bases with no gene match: 3. This CDR3 is CASSPTGDGYTF. The CDR3 DNA reads TGCGCCAGCAGCCCCACAGGGGATGGCTACACCTTC.

The chain combines TRBV11-2 with TRBJ1-2, with D uncertain. V was clipped by 5 bases and J by 3 bases, with 16 bases between them. Per the germline V gene, CDR1 is SGHAT and CDR2 is FQNNGV. CDR3 length: 15 residues. CDR3 sequence (DNA): TGTGCCAGCAGCCCCCGGGCGGGGAGTGACTATGGCTACACCTTC. It specifies CASSPRAGSDYGYTF.

This rearrangement joins TRBV2 to TRBJ2-5; the match to TRBD1 covers 9 bases. Germline CDR1 reads SNHLY; CDR2 reads FYNNEI. J gave up 0 bases and V 6 bases, and 8 bases lay outside the gene matches. The CDR3 has 16 residues. This CDR3 reads CASSAMTGGNQETQYF. The CDR3, as DNA: TGTGCCAGCAGCGCTATGACAGGGGGGAACCAAGAGACCCAGTACTTC.

This chain uses TRBV19 with TRBJ1-6, with TRBD1 matching 8 bases. This CDR3 contains 15 residues. V lost 9 bases and J lost 7; bases outside the gene matches: 11. The germline gives CDR1 LNHDA, CDR2 SQIVND (reference sequence). The CDR3 spells CASRVNQGANSPLHF. CDR3 bases: TGTGCCAGCCGTGTTAATCAGGGGGCAAATTCACCCCTCCACTTT.

The chain has TRBV28 and TRBJ1-4; D possibly corresponds to TRBD1 (6 bases). Germline CDR1 MDHEN, CDR2 SYDVKM. Trimming left V 4 bases short and J 4 bases short, with 10 bases between. The CDR3 totals 14 residues. The CDR3 reads CASSYTGNNEKLFF. The DNA for the CDR3 is TGTGCCAGCAGTTACACAGGGAATAATGAAAAACTGTTTTTT.

The chain combines TRBV11-3 with TRBJ2-2; 7 nucleotides match TRBD1. Germline V CDR1 and CDR2: SGHNT, YENEEA. CDR3 length: 15 amino acids. J gave up 3 bases and V 5 bases, and 6 bases lay outside the gene matches. As DNA, the CDR3 is TGTGCCAGCAGCCCCGGGACAGCTTACACCGGGGAGCTGTTTTTT. Its protein product is CASSPGTAYTGELFF.

Here the CDR3 reads CASSVSGSGLEQFF. In DNA, the CDR3 is TGCGCCAGCAGCGTTAGCGGGAGCGGGTTGGAGCAGTTCTTC. The gene calls are TRBV5-1 and TRBJ2-1; 9 nucleotides agree with TRBD2. Per the germline V gene, CDR1 is SGHRS and CDR2 is YFSETQ. CDR3 length: 14 amino acids. Trimming removed 4 bases from V and 10 bases from J; junction bases left unmatched: 9.